These 27 T cell receptor beta chains came from one sample sequenced in a study of OX40 agonist ivuxolimab in advanced cancers. The data were produced by immunoSEQ multiplex PCR, yet TCRdb's version contains in-frame clones alone and is incomplete. This table has fewer than 80,000 clones, about four fifths appearing once. This specimen consisted of CD4+ or CD8+ T cells sorted from blood, obtained in a trial of the OX40 agonist ivuxolimab. The receptors were sampled from an adult with an advanced solid tumor such as melanoma, head and neck, liver or kidney cancer.

In its sample, this clone was seen once. V usage is TRBV28 and J usage is TRBJ1-1; D possibly corresponds to TRBD1 (5 bases). Germline loops: CDR1 MDHEN, CDR2 SYDVKM. Trimming took off 5 bases at V and 5 bases at J, with 21 bases between the two ends. CDR3 size: 16 residues. The CDR3 here is CASSPVGGWLSTEAFF. The CDR3 nucleotides are TGTGCCAGCAGTCCGGTGGGGGGGTGGCTGAGTACTGAAGCTTTCTTT.

This clone has only one observation. The genes are TRBV27 and TRBJ2-5, with TRBD2 matching over 11 bases. The J call is in doubt because the DNA end fits TRBJ2-7 better. Germline assignment: CDR1 MNHEY and CDR2 SMNVEV (reference sequence). The CDR3 totals 16 residues. CDR3 coding DNA: TGTGCCAGCAGATCTATAGGGACTAGCGGCGCCTACGAGCAGTACTTC. Amino acids: CASRSIGTSGAYEQYF.

In DNA, the CDR3 is TGTGCCAGCAGTGAAGGGTACGAGCAGTACTTC. This encodes CASSEGYEQYF. This chain links TRBV25-1 with TRBJ2-7; no definite D call. This CDR3 has 11 amino acids. Germline V gene sequence: CDR1 MGHDK, CDR2 SYGVNS. V was cut by 2 bases and J by 4 bases, with 3 bases left in between.

The chain joins TRBV28 to TRBJ2-1, with D unresolved. With 6 bases removed from V and 10 bases from J, the gap between germline ends came to 10 bases. The CDR3 has 11 amino acids. In germline, CDR1 is MDHEN, CDR2 SYDVKM. CDR3 coding DNA: TGTGCCAGCAGCGAAAACGAAGAGCAGTTCTTC. Translated: CASSENEEQFF.

A single count supports this clone. The chain uses TRBV15 and TRBJ1-4; no clear D gene. Germline V gives CDR1 LNHNV, CDR2 YYDKDF (reference sequence). Deletions cut 0 bases from V and 0 bases from J, with 8 bases between. This CDR3 has 16 residues. The CDR3 region is CATSRDWIATNEKLFF. The CDR3 nucleotides are TGTGCCACCAGCAGAGATTGGATAGCAACTAATGAAAAACTGTTTTTT.

The rearrangement links TRBV29-1 to TRBJ1-4, with D tentatively TRBD1 (6 bases). The CDR3 is 13 residues long. Germline-derived CDR1 and CDR2 are SQVTM and ANQGSEA. The ends were cut back, 0 bases at V and 8 bases at J, with 10 bases in the middle. The CDR3 region has the DNA TGCAGCGTTGAAGACAGGGGTAGGGAAAAACTGTTTTTT. The encoded protein is CSVEDRGREKLFF.

The chain combines TRBV6-5 with TRBJ1-2; D unresolved. V lost 0 bases and J 4 bases, leaving 9 bases between the germline ends. CDR1 is MNHEY, CDR2 SVGAGI, per germline. The CDR3 contains 14 residues. DNA for the CDR3: TGTGCCAGCAGTTACTCTCCGATTATCTATGGCTACACCTTC. Its protein product is CASSYSPIIYGYTF.

J is TRBJ2-7 and V is TRBV27; 10 bases are a match to TRBD1. The CDR3 extends over 15 amino acids. CDR1 is MNHEY and CDR2 is SMNVEV in the germline V gene (reference sequence). The trim removed 5 bases at V and 3 bases at J, leaving 7 bases unmatched. The CDR3 is CASSMNRDRGYEQYF. DNA for the CDR3: TGTGCCAGCAGTATGAACCGGGACAGGGGCTACGAGCAGTACTTC.

The chain has TRBV4-2 and TRBJ2-5, with TRBD2 as a possible D gene (6 bases). Germline CDR1 is LGHNA and CDR2 is YNFKEQ. CDR3 size: 16 residues. V shed 1 base and J shed 5 bases, with 17 bases lying between them. CDR3 loop: CASSQGSSVSSETQYF. In DNA form, the CDR3 reads TGTGCCAGCAGCCAAGGGTCTAGCGTATCTTCTGAGACCCAGTACTTC.

The V gene is TRBV5-1, the J gene TRBJ1-2; D uncertain. This CDR3 comprises 13 residues. With 2 bases removed from V and 8 bases from J, the gap between germline ends came to 13 bases. Per the germline V gene, CDR1 is SGHRS and CDR2 is YFSETQ. In DNA form, the CDR3 reads TGCGCCAGCAGCTTTTCTACGGAAAAGGGCTACACCTTC. This encodes CASSFSTEKGYTF.

The chain recombines TRBV5-1 with TRBJ1-1; 7 nucleotides agree with TRBD1. CDR1 and CDR2 (germline): SGHRS, YFSETQ. With 4 bases clipped from V and 6 bases from J, the junction kept 3 bases outside the gene matches. This CDR3 spans 12 amino acids. CDR3 sequence reads: CASSPGTAEAFF. The CDR3 DNA is TGCGCCAGCAGCCCAGGGACAGCTGAAGCTTTCTTT.

This clone was recorded only once. This chain links TRBV7-3 with TRBJ2-7; either TRBD1 or TRBD2 may supply D (6 bases each). V shed 3 bases and J shed 0 bases, with 12 bases lying between them. The germline CDR1 and CDR2 sequences are SGHTA and FQGTGA. The CDR3 sequence is 15 residues long. CDR3: CASSLLGGSSYEQYF. The CDR3 DNA follows: TGTGCCAGCAGCTTGCTCGGGGGCTCCTCCTACGAGCAGTACTTC.

Notes on this clone: Other DNA sequences in the sample encode the same CDR3. The J gene is TRBJ2-7, the V gene TRBV14, with 9 bases that match TRBD1. The CDR3 sequence is 14 residues long. Germline CDR1 reads SGHDN; CDR2 reads FVKESK. The V gene end was trimmed by 4 bases and the J gene end by 7 bases; junction bases not matched to a gene: 8. CDR3 DNA sequence: TGTGCCAGCAGCCTGGGACAGGGTTTTAGTGAGCAGTACTTC. It is translated as CASSLGQGFSEQYF. Based on the CDR3 plus reference TRBV14 and TRBJ2-7, the full variable domain is EAGVTQFPSHSVIEKGQTVTLRCDPISGHDNLYWYRRVMGKEIKFLLHFVKESKQDESGMPNNRFLAERTGGTYSTLKVQPAELEDSGVYFCASSLGQGFSEQYFGPGTRLTVT.

The V call is TRBV4-3, the J call TRBJ2-1, with TRBD2 identical over 15 bases. The V segment lost 4 bases and the J segment 8 bases; nucleotides outside the gene matches: 9. The length of the CDR3 is 17 residues. Germline assignment: CDR1 LGHNA and CDR2 YSLEER. The CDR3: CASSPGLAGGPRDEQFF. The CDR3 region has the DNA TGCGCCAGCAGCCCTGGACTAGCGGGAGGGCCGAGGGATGAGCAGTTCTTC.

This sequence joins TRBV28 and TRBJ2-6; D not resolved. The CDR3 has 15 amino acids. Per germline, CDR1 MDHEN and CDR2 SYDVKM. V gave up 3 bases and J gave up 2 bases, with 8 bases separating them. The CDR3 DNA reads TGTGCCAGCAGTTTTAACCTAGCTGGGGCCAACGTCCTGACTTTC. As protein: CASSFNLAGANVLTF.

A remark on this clone: Sequence at one end of the junction differs from germline and may be a read error. Other nucleotide sequences in the sample specify the same CDR3. The CDR3 nucleotides are TGTGCCAGTAGAGGACAGGGGGCGGGCTATGGTTACACCTTC. Protein product: CASRGQGAGYGYTF. This chain joins TRBV19 and TRBJ1-2; 11 positions agree with TRBD1. Germline CDR1 is LNHDA and CDR2 is SQIVND (reference sequence). This CDR3 is 14 amino acids long.

The chain links TRBV6-6 to TRBJ1-1; D not resolved. This CDR3 spans 13 amino acids. Germline V gene data show CDR1 as MNHNY and CDR2 as SVGAGI (reference sequence). Trimming cost V 2 bases and J 6 bases, with 10 bases left between them. DNA for the CDR3: TGTGCCAGCAGTTACAGCCCGGGATCTGAAGCTTTCTTT. This sequence encodes CASSYSPGSEAFF.

V usage is TRBV5-1 and J usage is TRBJ1-3; D unclear. V lost 4 bases and J 0 bases, leaving 17 bases between the germline ends. The CDR3 consists of 17 residues. Germline CDR1 is SGHRS and CDR2 is YFSETQ. The CDR3 DNA reads TGCGCCAGCAGCCCTGGCGACTTCCTGAGCTCTGGAAACACCATATATTTT. Translating it yields CASSPGDFLSSGNTIYF.

The chain employs TRBV5-1 and TRBJ2-6; TRBD1 agrees at 9 bases. The germline CDR1 and CDR2 sequences are SGHRS and YFSETQ. The CDR3 loop spans 20 amino acids. With V trimmed by 7 bases and J by 1 base, 18 bases remained unmatched. In nucleotides, the CDR3 is TGCGCCAGCCAAACCACCATTTCGGACAGGGGATGGTCTGGGGCCAACGTCCTGACTTTC. Amino acid sequence: CASQTTISDRGWSGANVLTF.

The rearrangement joins TRBV5-4 to TRBJ2-3, with 12 bases aligning to TRBD2. There are 19 residues in the CDR3. Trimming removed 3 bases from V and 4 bases from J; junction bases left unmatched: 15. In germline, CDR1 is SGHNT, CDR2 YYREEE (reference sequence). DNA for the CDR3: TGTGCCAGCAGCTCGGGACAGAGAAGACTAGCGGGGGCCCCAGATACGCAGTATTTT. Amino acid sequence: CASSSGQRRLAGAPDTQYF.

The rearrangement joins TRBV28 to TRBJ1-1; D unclear. The V and J ends lost 7 bases and 1 base respectively, with 19 bases between them. Germline values: CDR1 MDHEN, CDR2 SYDVKM. The CDR3 is 16 amino acids. Written as DNA, the CDR3 is TGTGCCAGCATTATAGGCTCGGCCGCAGGGAACACTGAAGCTTTCTTT. This sequence encodes CASIIGSAAGNTEAFF.

This clone was detected a few times. The V and J genes are TRBV25-1 and TRBJ2-2; D ambiguous. The CDR3 is made up of 14 amino acids. Trimming removed 0 bases at V and 5 bases at J, with 7 bases between. Germline values: CDR1 MGHDK, CDR2 SYGVNS. The CDR3 here is CASSEYILTGELFF. Here the CDR3 DNA reads TGTGCCAGCAGTGAATATATTCTGACCGGGGAGCTGTTTTTT.

The chain has TRBV7-9 and TRBJ2-6; D is possibly TRBD1 (5 bases). Trimming removed 1 base at V and 0 bases at J, with 13 bases between. CDR1 and CDR2 (germline): SEHNR, FQNEAQ (reference sequence). This CDR3 is built from 18 residues. The CDR3 here is CASSLGAQGHSGANVLTF. Written as DNA, the CDR3 is TGTGCCAGCAGCTTAGGAGCCCAGGGCCACTCTGGGGCCAACGTCCTGACTTTC.

The CDR3 coding sequence is TGTGCCAGCAGCCCCCGCGGGGGAGATACGCAGTATTTT. Amino acid sequence: CASSPRGGDTQYF. The chain couples TRBV11-2 to TRBJ2-3, with 7 bases that match TRBD2. Trimming cost V 5 bases and J 5 bases; bases outside gene matches: 4. The germline V gene encodes CDR1 SGHAT and CDR2 FQNNGV. The CDR3 sequence is 13 residues long.

This clone was recorded only once. The V gene is TRBV19, the J gene TRBJ2-1, with D possibly TRBD1 on 8 matching bases. This CDR3 has 15 amino acids. Germline CDR1 is LNHDA and CDR2 is SQIVND (reference sequence). The V and J ends lost 7 bases and 7 bases respectively, with 20 bases between them. CDR3 DNA sequence: TGTGCCAGTAACGTCTTTGGACAGGGAGGGAATGAGCAGTTCTTC. This translates into CASNVFGQGGNEQFF.

The rearrangement uses TRBV7-2 and TRBJ2-7; the D is unclear. Germline V gene data show CDR1 as SGHTA and CDR2 as FQGNSA. The CDR3 is 12 residues long. Trimming left V 5 bases short and J 4 bases short, with 9 bases between. As DNA, the CDR3 is TGTGCCAGCAGCCCCCTTTTTTACGAGCAGTACTTC. Protein: CASSPLFYEQYF. Supplemented by reference TRBV7-2 and TRBJ2-7, the full variable domain reads GAGVSQSPSNKVTEKGKDVELRCDPISGHTALYWYRQSLGQGLEFLIYFQGNSAPDKSGLPSDRFSAERTGGSVSTLTIQRTQQEDSAVYLCASSPLFYEQYFGPGTRLTVT.

The genes are TRBV10-3 and TRBJ1-2, with D perhaps matching TRBD1 (6 bases). The CDR3 totals 13 residues. Germline V CDR1 and CDR2: ENHRY, SYGVKD. V shed 2 bases and J shed 4 bases, with 8 bases lying between them. CDR3 DNA: TGTGCCATCAGTGAGGGACAGAGCTATGGCTACACCTTC. This gives the protein CAISEGQSYGYTF.